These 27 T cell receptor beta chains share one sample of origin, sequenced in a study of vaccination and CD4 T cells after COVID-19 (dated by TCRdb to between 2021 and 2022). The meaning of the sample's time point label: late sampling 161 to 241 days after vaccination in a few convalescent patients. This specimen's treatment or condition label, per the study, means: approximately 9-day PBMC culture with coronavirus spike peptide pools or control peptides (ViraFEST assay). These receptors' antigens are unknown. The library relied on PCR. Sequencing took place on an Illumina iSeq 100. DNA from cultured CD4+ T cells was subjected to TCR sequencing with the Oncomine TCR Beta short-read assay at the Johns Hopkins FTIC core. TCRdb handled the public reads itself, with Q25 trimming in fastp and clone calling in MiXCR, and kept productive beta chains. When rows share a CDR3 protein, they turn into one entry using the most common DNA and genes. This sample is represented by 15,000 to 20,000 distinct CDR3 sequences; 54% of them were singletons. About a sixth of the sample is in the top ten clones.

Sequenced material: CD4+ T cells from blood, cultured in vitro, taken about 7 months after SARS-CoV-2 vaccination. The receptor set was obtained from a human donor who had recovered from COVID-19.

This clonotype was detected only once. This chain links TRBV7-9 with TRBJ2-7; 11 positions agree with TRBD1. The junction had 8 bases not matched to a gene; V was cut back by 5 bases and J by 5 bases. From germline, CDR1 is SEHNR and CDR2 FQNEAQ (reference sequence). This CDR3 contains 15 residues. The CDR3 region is CASSPRTGGVDEQYF. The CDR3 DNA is TGTGCCAGCAGCCCGCGGACAGGGGGCGTCGACGAGCAGTACTTC.

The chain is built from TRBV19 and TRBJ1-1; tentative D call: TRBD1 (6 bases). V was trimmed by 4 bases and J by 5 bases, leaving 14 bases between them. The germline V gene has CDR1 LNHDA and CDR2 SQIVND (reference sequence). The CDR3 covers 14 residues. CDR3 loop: CASSTSPRGTEAFF. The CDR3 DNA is TGTGCCAGTAGTACGAGCCCAAGGGGGACTGAAGCTTTCTTT.

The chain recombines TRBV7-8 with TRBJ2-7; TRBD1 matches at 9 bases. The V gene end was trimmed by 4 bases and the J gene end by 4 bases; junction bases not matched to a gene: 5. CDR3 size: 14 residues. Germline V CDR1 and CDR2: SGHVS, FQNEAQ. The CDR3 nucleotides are TGTGCCAGCAGCTGGGGGACAGGGTTATACGAGCAGTACTTC. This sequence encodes CASSWGTGLYEQYF.

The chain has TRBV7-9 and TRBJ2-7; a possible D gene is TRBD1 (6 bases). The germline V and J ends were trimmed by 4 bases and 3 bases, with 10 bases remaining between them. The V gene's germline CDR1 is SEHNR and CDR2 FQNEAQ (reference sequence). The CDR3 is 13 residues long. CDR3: CASSSNRDYEQYF. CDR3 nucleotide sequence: TGTGCCAGCAGCTCCAACAGGGACTACGAGCAGTACTTC.

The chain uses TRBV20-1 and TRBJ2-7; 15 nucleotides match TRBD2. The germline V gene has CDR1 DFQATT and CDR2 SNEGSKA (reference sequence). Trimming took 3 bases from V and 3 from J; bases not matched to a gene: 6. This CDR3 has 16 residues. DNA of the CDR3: TGCAGTGCTAGGGGACTAGCGGGGGGCATGGTCTACGAGCAGTACTTC. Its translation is CSARGLAGGMVYEQYF.

CDR3 coding DNA: TGTGCCAGCAGCTTAAGCGCCTGGAACAATGAGCAGTTCTTC. It translates to CASSLSAWNNEQFF. The V call is TRBV7-2, the J call TRBJ2-1; D call uncertain. The length of the CDR3 is 14 residues. V was pared by 2 bases and J by 5 bases, with 10 bases between. Per the germline V gene, CDR1 is SGHTA and CDR2 is FQGNSA. The full variable domain, rest sourced from reference TRBV7-2 and TRBJ2-1, is GAGVSQSPSNKVTEKGKDVELRCDPISGHTALYWYRQSLGQGLEFLIYFQGNSAPDKSGLPSDRFSAERTGGSVSTLTIQRTQQEDSAVYLCASSLSAWNNEQFFGPGTRLTVL.

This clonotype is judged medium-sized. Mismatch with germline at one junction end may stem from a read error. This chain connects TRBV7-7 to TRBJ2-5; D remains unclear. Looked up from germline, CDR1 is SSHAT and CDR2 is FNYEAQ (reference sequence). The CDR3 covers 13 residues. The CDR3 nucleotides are TGTGCTAGCAGCTTAGGGTGGCAAGAGACCCAGTACTTC. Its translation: CASSLGWQETQYF.

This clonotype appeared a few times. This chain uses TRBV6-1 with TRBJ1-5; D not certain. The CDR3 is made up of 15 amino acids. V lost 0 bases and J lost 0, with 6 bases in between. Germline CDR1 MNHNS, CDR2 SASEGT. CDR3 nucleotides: TGTGCCAGCAGTGAAGCCATGGTTAGCAATCAGCCCCAGCATTTT. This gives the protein CASSEAMVSNQPQHF.

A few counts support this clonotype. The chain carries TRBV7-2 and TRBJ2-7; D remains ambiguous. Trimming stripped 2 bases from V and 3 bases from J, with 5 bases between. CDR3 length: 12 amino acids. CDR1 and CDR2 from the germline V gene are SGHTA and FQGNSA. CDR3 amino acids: CASSLSGYEQYF. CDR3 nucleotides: TGTGCCAGCAGCTTATCTGGCTACGAGCAGTACTTC.

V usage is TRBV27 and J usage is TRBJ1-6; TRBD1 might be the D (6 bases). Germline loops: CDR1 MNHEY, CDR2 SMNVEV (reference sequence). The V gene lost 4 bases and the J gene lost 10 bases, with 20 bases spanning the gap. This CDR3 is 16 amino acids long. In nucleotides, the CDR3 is TGTGCCAGCAGTTCACGCTTAGGGGGGGCCTACTCACCCCTCCACTTT. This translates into CASSSRLGGAYSPLHF.

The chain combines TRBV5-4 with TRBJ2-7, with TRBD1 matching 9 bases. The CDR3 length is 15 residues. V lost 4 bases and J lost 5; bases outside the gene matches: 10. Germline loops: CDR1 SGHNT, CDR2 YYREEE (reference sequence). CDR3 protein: CASSRDRGAGDEQYF. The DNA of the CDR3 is TGTGCCAGCAGCCGTGACAGGGGGGCGGGCGACGAGCAGTACTTC.

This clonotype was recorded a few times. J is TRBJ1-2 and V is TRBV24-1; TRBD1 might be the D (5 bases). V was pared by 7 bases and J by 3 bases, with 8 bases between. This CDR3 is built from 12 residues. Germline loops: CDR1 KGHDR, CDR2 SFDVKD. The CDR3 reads CATRDNDYGYTF. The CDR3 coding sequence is TGTGCCACCAGGGACAATGACTATGGCTACACCTTC.

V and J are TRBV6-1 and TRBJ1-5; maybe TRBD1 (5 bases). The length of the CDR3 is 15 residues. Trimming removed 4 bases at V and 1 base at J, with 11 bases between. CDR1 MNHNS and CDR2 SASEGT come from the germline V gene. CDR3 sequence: CASSVGGTSNQPQHF. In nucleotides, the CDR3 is TGTGCCAGCAGTGTGGGAGGGACGAGCAATCAGCCCCAGCATTTT.

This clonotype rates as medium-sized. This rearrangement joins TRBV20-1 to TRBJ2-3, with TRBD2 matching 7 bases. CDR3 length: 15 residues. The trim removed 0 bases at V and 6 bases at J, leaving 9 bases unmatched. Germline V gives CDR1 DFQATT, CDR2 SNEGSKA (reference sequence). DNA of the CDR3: TGCAGTGCTAGAGATTGGAGCGGGGTAGTTGATACGCAGTATTTT. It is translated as CSARDWSGVVDTQYF.

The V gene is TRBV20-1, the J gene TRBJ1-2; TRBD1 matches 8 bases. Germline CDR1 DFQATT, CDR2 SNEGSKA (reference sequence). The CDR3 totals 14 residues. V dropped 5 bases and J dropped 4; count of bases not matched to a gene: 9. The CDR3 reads CSASRGREGYGYTF. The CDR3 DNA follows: TGCAGTGCTTCCAGGGGGCGCGAAGGCTATGGCTACACCTTC.

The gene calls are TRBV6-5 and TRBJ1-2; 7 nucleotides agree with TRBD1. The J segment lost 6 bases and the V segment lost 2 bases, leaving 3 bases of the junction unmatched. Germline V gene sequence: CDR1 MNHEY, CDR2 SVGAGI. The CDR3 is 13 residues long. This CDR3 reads CASSYGTADGYTF. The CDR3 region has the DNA TGTGCCAGCAGTTACGGGACAGCAGATGGCTACACCTTC.

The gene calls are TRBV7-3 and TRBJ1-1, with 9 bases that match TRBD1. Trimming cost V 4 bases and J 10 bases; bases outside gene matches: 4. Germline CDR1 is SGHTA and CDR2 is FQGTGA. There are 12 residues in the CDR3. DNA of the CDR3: TGTGCCAGCAGCTCCGGACAGGGGCGAGCTTTCTTT. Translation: CASSSGQGRAFF.

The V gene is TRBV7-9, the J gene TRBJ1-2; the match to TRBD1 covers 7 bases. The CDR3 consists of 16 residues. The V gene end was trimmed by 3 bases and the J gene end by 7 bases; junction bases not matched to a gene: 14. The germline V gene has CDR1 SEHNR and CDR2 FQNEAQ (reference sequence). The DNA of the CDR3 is TGTGCCAGCAGCTTCCTCGGACAGGCCGGGAGAGGTGGCTACACCTTC. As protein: CASSFLGQAGRGGYTF.

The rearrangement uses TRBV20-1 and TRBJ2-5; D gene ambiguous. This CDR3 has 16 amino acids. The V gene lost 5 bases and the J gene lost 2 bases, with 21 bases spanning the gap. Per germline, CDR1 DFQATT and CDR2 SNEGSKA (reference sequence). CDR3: CSAGRGRTTTQETQYF. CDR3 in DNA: TGCAGTGCTGGGCGAGGCCGCACGACCACACAAGAGACCCAGTACTTC.

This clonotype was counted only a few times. The chain's CDR3 is CASSLKAGVLREQYF. The CDR3, as DNA: TGTGCCAGCAGCCTCAAAGCGGGAGTTTTGCGCGAGCAGTACTTC. This chain joins TRBV7-2 and TRBJ2-7; the match to TRBD2 covers 8 bases. The trim removed 5 bases at V and 6 bases at J, leaving 12 bases unmatched. CDR3 length: 15 residues. Germline CDR1 is SGHTA and CDR2 is FQGNSA.

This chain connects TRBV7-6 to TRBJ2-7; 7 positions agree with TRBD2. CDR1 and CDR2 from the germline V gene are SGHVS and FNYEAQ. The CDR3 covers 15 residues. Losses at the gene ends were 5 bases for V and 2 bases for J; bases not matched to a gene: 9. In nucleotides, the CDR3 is TGTGCCAGCAGCCCCCAAGACGGGGGGACCTACGAGCAGTACTTC. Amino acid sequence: CASSPQDGGTYEQYF.

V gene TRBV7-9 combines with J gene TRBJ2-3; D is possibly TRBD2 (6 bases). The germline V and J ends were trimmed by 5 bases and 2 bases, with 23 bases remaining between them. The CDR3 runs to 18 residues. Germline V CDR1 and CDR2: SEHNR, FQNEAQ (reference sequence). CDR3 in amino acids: CASSPWRGGRTLTDTQYF. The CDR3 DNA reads TGTGCCAGCAGCCCCTGGAGGGGTGGGAGGACCCTCACAGATACGCAGTATTTT. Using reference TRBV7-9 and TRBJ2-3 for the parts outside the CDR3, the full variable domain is DTGVSQNPRHKITKRGQNVTFRCDPISEHNRLYWYRQTLGQGPEFLTYFQNEAQLEKSRLLSDRFSAERPKGSFSTLEIQRTEQGDSAMYLCASSPWRGGRTLTDTQYFGPGTRLTVL.

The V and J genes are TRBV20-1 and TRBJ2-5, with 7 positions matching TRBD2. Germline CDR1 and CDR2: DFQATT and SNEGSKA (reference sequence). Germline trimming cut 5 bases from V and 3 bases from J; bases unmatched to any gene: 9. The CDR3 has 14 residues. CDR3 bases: TGCAGTGCTCGAGGTCTAGCGGAAAAAGAGACCCAGTACTTC. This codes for CSARGLAEKETQYF.

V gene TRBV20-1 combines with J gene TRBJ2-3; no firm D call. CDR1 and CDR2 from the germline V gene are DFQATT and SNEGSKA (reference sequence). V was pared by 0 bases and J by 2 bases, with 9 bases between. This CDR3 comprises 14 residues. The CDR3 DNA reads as TGCAGTGCTAGAGATTTGGGGTACACAGATACGCAGTATTTT. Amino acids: CSARDLGYTDTQYF.

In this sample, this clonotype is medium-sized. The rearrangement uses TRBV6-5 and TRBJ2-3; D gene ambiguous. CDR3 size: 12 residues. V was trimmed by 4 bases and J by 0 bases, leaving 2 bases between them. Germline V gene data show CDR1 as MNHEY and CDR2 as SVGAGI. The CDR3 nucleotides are TGTGCCAGCAGTTCTAGCACAGATACGCAGTATTTT. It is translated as CASSSSTDTQYF.

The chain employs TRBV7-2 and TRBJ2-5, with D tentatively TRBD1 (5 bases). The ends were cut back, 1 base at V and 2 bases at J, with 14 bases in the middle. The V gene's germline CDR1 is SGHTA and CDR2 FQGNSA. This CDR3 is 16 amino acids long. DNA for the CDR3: TGTGCCAGCAGCTTAGGGTGGGCTAGGGGTCAAGAGACCCAGTACTTC. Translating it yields CASSLGWARGQETQYF. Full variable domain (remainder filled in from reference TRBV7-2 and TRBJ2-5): GAGVSQSPSNKVTEKGKDVELRCDPISGHTALYWYRQSLGQGLEFLIYFQGNSAPDKSGLPSDRFSAERTGGSVSTLTIQRTQQEDSAVYLCASSLGWARGQETQYFGPGTRLLVL.

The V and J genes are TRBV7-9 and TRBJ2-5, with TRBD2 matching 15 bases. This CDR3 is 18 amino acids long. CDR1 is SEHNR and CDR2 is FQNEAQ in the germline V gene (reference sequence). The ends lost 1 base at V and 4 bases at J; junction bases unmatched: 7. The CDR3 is CASSLDYPGLAGGETQYF. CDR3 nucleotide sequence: TGTGCCAGCAGCTTAGACTACCCGGGACTAGCGGGAGGAGAGACCCAGTACTTC.